The 5 T cell receptor beta chains below come from one sample, sequenced in a study of regulatory T cells in long-lasting Graves disease. Noted time point: newly diagnosed GD, antithyroid drugs for less than 3 months. Construction of the TCR library relied on RNA isolated from PBMCs. The TCR beta library used iRepertoire HTBI primers with Arm-PCR amplification of CDR3. TCRdb redid the calling of the multiplex PCR reads with MiXCR, one entry per CDR3 protein. The table shows approximately 470,000 distinct CDR3 sequences, with about 16% occurring only once. The sample was also linked to a second study, of T cells in Graves' hyperthyroidism and ophthalmopathy.

Sequenced here: peripheral blood mononuclear cells (PBMCs), sampled at new diagnosis, from a patient treated with antithyroid drugs. Receptor source: a man aged 35 to 55 with Graves disease.

This clonotype appeared many times. This sequence joins TRBV7-9 and TRBJ2-1, with TRBD2 matching over 11 bases. J was trimmed by 8 bases and V by 1 base; bases with no gene match: 16. Germline V gene data show CDR1 as SEHNR and CDR2 as FQNEAQ (reference sequence). The CDR3 spans 19 residues. CDR3 coding DNA: TGTGCCAGCAGCTTAGAACTAGCGGGAGTCCCGCCCCTTGATCATGAGCAGTTCTTC. This encodes CASSLELAGVPPLDHEQFF.

This clonotype occurred a few times. The chain uses TRBV2 and TRBJ2-3; D possibly corresponds to TRBD2 (5 bases). CDR1 and CDR2 from the germline V gene are SNHLY and FYNNEI. This CDR3 is 13 amino acids long. Trimming cost V 8 bases and J 0 bases, with 9 bases left between them. The CDR3 DNA reads TGTGCCAGCCGGACGGGAAGCACAGATACGCAGTATTTT. It specifies CASRTGSTDTQYF.

This clonotype was observed a few times. The chain is built from TRBV5-6 and TRBJ1-1; D possibly corresponds to TRBD1 (6 bases). The length of the CDR3 is 12 residues. V was cut by 5 bases and J by 4 bases, with 9 bases left in between. Per the germline V gene, CDR1 is SGHDT and CDR2 is YYEEEE. CDR3 nucleotides: TGTGCCAGCAGTGGGACACCCACTGAAGCTTTCTTT. Translation gives CASSGTPTEAFF.

In this sample, this clonotype turned up many times. The chain uses TRBV12-3 or TRBV12-4 and TRBJ2-7, with no clear D. The CDR3 runs 13 residues. Between the trimmed V and J ends, which lost 3 bases and 4 bases, there was a span of 10 bases. CDR3 amino acids: CASSLDDGYEQYF. The CDR3 region has the DNA TGTGCCAGCAGTTTGGACGACGGTTACGAGCAGTACTTC.

This clonotype was observed at least ten times. J is TRBJ1-5 and V is TRBV20-1; 8 bases agree with TRBD1. CDR3 length equals 15 residues. Germline V CDR1 and CDR2: DFQATT, SNEGSKA (reference sequence). The J segment lost 3 bases and the V segment lost 3 bases, leaving 7 bases of the junction unmatched. This CDR3 reads CSASPGQETNQPQHF. The CDR3, as DNA: TGCAGTGCTAGTCCGGGACAGGAGACCAATCAGCCCCAGCATTTT.